This TCR beta chain came from a study of OX40 agonist ivuxolimab in advanced cancers. Looking at the study overall: The costimulatory receptor OX40 (CD134) was targeted by ivuxolimab, a fully human IgG2 agonistic monoclonal antibody. Intravenous ivuxolimab was administered to patients every 2 weeks at six dose levels: 0.01, 0.1, 0.3, 1.5, 3 and 10 mg/kg. The paper reports the monotherapy dose-escalation portion (N ≈ 50 patients) of the phase I ivuxolimab trial. A male proportion of 75% to 85% and a mean age of 60 years, ranging from 23 to 79, were recorded for the dose-escalation cohort. Peripheral TCRbeta sequencing was intended to test whether TCR sequence diversity was altered and clonal T-cell expansion was caused by ivuxolimab. Among the approximately 50 dose-escalation patients, around 19 had hepatocellular carcinoma, 15 or so melanoma, 9 renal cell carcinoma and 9 head and neck cancer. Prior anti-PD-1, anti-PD-L1 or anti-CTLA-4 therapy was permitted, and 40% of dose-escalation patients had received checkpoint inhibitors. Three dose-escalation patients achieved partial responses, one with hepatocellular carcinoma and two with cutaneous melanoma. Overall study results and their limits: Low levels of normalized T-cell clonal expansion were also shown by some nonresponding patients. In the 0.1-3.0 mg/kg groups, partial responders were among the patients with the lowest normalized peripheral clonal expansion, particularly in CD8+ T cells. The antigen specificity of the peripheral T cells that underwent clonal expansion was not determined. After ivuxolimab, CD8+ T cells had more expanded clones than CD4+ T cells on average. At doses of 0.1 to 3.0 mg/kg, clonal expansion of both CD4+ and CD8+ blood T cells was observed from baseline to week 6.

Comment on this clone: Its target antigen remains unknown. Base qualities are not recorded, but no much larger clone differs from it by a single base.

At the junction V is shortened by 0 bases and J by 1 base, with 10 bases in between. Including cysteine and phenylalanine, the CDR3 has 15 amino acids. Only the CDR3 DNA stays, 45 bases, in frame from base 1. The germline V gene encodes CDR1 SGHKS and CDR2 YYEKEE (reference sequence). Genomic DNA was isolated from the sorted cells so that the TCRbeta CDR3 region could be sequenced. The immunoSEQ Assay was used for sequencing of TCRbeta CDR3 regions. Sourced from immuneACCESS, this table was stored by TCRdb with only in-frame sequences that have V and J called. A share of the clones is absent; for the studies checked, an unresolved V gene accounts for under half, and the remainder has no known explanation. The sample yields tens of thousands of clones; roughly 87% were counted once. The ten largest make up 3% to 4% of the sample. Patients with a history of autoimmune disease or receiving systemic immunosuppression were excluded from the trial. Peripheral blood for TCR sequencing was collected from all dose cohorts at baseline, on cycle 4 day 1, and on cycle 7 day 1. Samples came from an open-label, multicenter, first-in-human phase I dose-escalation trial of ivuxolimab. Adults with locally advanced or metastatic melanoma, renal cell, hepatocellular, or head and neck squamous cell carcinoma were enrolled in the trial. Before TCR sequencing, CD4+ T cells and CD8+ T cells were sorted from peripheral blood as separate populations.

The sequence came from an adult with an advanced solid tumor such as melanoma, head and neck, liver or kidney cancer. The chain employs TRBV5-5 and TRBJ2-5; no confident D gene assignment can be made. The material sequenced was CD4+ or CD8+ T cells sorted from blood, taken in a trial of the OX40 agonist ivuxolimab. The CDR3 has the sequence CASSLVVWGQETQYF. Here is the DNA: TGTGCCAGCAGCTTGGTTGTTTGGGGCCAAGAGACCCAGTACTTC.